Here is one T cell receptor (beta chain) with its context. Its antigen is not identified. The primer mix had 60 Vbeta and 13 Jbeta primers. Data came from immunoSEQ multiplex PCR; TCRdb stores just in-frame clones and leaves some out. The sample table sets out more than 130,000 clones. The entry originates in a study of cytomegalovirus exposure and HLA in healthy donors. Study-wide background: Of some 400 genotyped donors, more than 65% grouped in the Caucasian-associated ancestry cluster.

Though nominally healthy at sampling, donors likely had unrecorded immune exposures. Regarding the study as a whole: Donors were assumed by presence/absence analyses to have roughly uniform sequencing depth.

The source of this sequence is a man aged 35-49 years in good health and CMV-seronegative. Material for sequencing was PBMCs.

CDR3: CASSSAGGSSGELFF. CDR3 coding DNA: TGTGCCAGCTCATCAGCGGGCGGGTCTTCCGGGGAGCTGTTTTTT. The V call is TRBV18, the J call TRBJ2-2; TRBD2 might be the D (6 bases). This CDR3 is 15 amino acids long. Trimming pared 5 bases from V and 6 bases from J, leaving 16 bases between. Looked up from germline, CDR1 is KGHSH and CDR2 is LQKENI.